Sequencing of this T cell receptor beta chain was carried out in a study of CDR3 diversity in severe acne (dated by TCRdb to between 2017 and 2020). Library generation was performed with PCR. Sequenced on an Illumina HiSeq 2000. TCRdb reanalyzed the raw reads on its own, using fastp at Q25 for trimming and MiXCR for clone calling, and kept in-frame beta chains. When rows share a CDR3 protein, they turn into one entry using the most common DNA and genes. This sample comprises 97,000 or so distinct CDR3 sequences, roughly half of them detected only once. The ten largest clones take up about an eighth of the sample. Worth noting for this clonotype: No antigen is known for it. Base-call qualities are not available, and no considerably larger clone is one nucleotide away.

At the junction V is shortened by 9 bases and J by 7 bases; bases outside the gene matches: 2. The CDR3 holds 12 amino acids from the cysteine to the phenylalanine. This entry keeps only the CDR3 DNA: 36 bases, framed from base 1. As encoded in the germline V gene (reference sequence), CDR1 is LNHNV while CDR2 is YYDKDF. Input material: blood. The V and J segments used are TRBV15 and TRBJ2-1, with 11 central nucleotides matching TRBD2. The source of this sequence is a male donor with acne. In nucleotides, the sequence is TGTGCCACTAGCGGGAGGGTAAATGAGCAGTTCTTC. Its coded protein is CATSGRVNEQFF.